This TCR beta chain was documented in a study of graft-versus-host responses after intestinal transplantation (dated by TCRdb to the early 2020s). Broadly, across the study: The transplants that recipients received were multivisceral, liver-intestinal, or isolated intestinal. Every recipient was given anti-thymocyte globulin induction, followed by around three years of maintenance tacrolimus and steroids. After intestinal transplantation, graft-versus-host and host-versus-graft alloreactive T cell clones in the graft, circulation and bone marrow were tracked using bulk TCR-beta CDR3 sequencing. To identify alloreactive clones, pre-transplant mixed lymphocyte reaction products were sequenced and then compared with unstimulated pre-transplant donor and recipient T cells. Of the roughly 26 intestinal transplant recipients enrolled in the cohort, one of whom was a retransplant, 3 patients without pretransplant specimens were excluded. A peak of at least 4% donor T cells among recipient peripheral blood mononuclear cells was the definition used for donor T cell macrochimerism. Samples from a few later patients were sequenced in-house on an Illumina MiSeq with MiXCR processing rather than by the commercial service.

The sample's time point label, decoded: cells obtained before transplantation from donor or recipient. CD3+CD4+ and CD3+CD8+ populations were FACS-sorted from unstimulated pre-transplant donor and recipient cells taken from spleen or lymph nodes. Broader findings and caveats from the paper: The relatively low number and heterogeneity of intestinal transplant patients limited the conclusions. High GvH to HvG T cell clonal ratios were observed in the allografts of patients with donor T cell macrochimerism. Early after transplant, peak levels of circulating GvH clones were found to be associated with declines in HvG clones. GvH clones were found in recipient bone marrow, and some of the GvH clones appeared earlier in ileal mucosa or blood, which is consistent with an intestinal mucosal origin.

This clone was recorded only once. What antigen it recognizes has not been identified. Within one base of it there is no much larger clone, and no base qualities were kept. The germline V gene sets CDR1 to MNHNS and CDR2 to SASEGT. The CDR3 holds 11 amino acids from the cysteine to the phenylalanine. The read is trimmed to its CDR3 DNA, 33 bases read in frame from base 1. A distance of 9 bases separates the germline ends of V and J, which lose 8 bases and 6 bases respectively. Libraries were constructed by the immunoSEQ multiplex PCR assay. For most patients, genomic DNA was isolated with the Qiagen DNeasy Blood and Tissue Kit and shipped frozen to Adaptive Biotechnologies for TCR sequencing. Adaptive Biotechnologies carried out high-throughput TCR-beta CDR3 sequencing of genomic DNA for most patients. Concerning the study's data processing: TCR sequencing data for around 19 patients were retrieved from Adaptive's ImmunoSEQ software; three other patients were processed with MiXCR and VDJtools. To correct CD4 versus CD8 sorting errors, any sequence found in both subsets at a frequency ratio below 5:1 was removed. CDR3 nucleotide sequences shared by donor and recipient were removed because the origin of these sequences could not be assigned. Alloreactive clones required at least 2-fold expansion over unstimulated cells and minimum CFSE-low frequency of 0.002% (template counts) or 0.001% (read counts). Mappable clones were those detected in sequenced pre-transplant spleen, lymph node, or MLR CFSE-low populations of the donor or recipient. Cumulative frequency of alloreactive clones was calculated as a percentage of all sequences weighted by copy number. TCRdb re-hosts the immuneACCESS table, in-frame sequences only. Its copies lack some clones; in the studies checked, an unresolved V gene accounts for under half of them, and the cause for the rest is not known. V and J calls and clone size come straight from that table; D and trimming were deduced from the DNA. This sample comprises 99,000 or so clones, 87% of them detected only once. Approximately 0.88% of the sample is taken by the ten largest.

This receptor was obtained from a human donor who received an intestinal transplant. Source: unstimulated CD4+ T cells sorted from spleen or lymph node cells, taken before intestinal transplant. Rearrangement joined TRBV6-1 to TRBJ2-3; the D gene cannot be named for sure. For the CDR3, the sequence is CASVQVDTQYF. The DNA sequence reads TGTGCCAGCGTCCAGGTGGATACGCAGTATTTT.